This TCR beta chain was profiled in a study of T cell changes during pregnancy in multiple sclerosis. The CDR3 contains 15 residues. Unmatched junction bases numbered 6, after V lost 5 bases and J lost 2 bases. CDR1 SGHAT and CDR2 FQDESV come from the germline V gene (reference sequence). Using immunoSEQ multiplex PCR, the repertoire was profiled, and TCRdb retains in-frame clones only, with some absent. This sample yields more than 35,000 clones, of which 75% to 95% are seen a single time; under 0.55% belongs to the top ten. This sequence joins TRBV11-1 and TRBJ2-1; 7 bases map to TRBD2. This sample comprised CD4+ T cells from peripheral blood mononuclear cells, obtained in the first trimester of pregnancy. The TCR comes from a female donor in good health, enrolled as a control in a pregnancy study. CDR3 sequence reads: CASSPKRGPYNEQFF. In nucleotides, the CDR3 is TGTGCCAGCAGCCCTAAGCGGGGACCCTACAATGAGCAGTTCTTC.